The 2 T cell receptor beta chains presented below share a single source sample, sequenced in a study of OX40 agonist ivuxolimab in advanced cancers. Profiling relied on immunoSEQ multiplex PCR, and the TCRdb table lists in-frame clones only, not all of them. The sample records 50,000 to 60,000 clones, 70% to 85% being singletons. The starting material was CD4+ or CD8+ T cells sorted from blood, obtained in a trial of the OX40 agonist ivuxolimab. The receptor set was obtained from an adult with an advanced solid tumor such as melanoma, head and neck, liver or kidney cancer.

The chain uses TRBV11-2 and TRBJ2-4, with D uncertain. The V end lost 4 bases, the J end lost 0 bases, and 10 bases lay between the germline ends. Germline CDR1 and CDR2: SGHAT and FQNNGV. The CDR3 is 15 residues long. CDR3 bases: TGTGCCAGCAGCTCTTTACACGGAGCCAAAAACATTCAGTACTTC. Protein product: CASSSLHGAKNIQYF.

V and J are TRBV2 and TRBJ1-1; TRBD1 matches at 8 bases. CDR1 is SNHLY and CDR2 is FYNNEI in the germline V gene. The CDR3 is 16 residues long. The junction had 15 bases not matched to a gene; V was cut back by 6 bases and J by 6 bases. The CDR3 bases are TGTGCCAGCAGGAAACAGGGGGGAGCAGGTGGTTCTGAAGCTTTCTTT. Protein: CASRKQGGAGGSEAFF.